These 8 T cell receptor beta chains share one sample of origin, sequenced in a study of cytomegalovirus exposure and HLA in healthy donors. The PCR contained 60 Vbeta and 13 Jbeta primers. Assay used: immunoSEQ multiplex PCR; TCRdb lists only in-frame clones, some missing. This sample yields 70,000 to 90,000 clones, of which 75% are seen a single time; over 2% belongs to the top ten. The specimen was PBMCs. These receptors were obtained from a middle-aged man in good health and CMV-seronegative.

The chain carries TRBV13 and TRBJ2-3; D perhaps matches TRBD2 (6 bases). V was cut by 1 base and J by 0 bases, with 8 bases left in between. CDR3 length equals 15 residues. The germline gives CDR1 PRHDT, CDR2 FYEKMQ (reference sequence). The CDR3 protein is CASSLAAGSTDTQYF. The CDR3 nucleotides read TGTGCCAGCAGCTTAGCTGCGGGAAGCACAGATACGCAGTATTTT.

The rearrangement links TRBV29-1 to TRBJ2-1; 12 positions agree with TRBD1. Per the germline V gene, CDR1 is SQVTM and CDR2 is ANQGSEA. J gave up 6 bases and V 1 base, and 13 bases lay outside the gene matches. The CDR3 sequence is 18 residues long. CDR3 protein: CSVEALIGTGGLGNEQFF. The DNA for the CDR3 is TGCAGCGTTGAAGCCCTTATCGGGACAGGGGGCTTGGGCAATGAGCAGTTCTTC.

This chain uses TRBV7-3 with TRBJ2-1, with D possibly TRBD2 on 5 matching bases. V lost 0 bases to trimming and J lost 8 bases, with 14 bases between them. CDR1 is SGHTA and CDR2 is FQGTGA in the germline V gene. This CDR3 has 15 residues. The CDR3 DNA is TGTGCCAGCAGCTTAACGGGTTCCGGGGTTGATGAGCAGTTCTTC. Translating it yields CASSLTGSGVDEQFF.

In nucleotides, the CDR3 is TGTGCCAGCAAGAGCGGGAGCGGGGAGACCCAGTACTTC. This gives the protein CASKSGSGETQYF. This chain links TRBV2 with TRBJ2-5; 8 positions match TRBD2. V was clipped by 7 bases and J by 5 bases; unmatched bases: 6. The CDR3 is made up of 13 amino acids. From germline, CDR1 is SNHLY and CDR2 FYNNEI.

This chain links TRBV27 with TRBJ1-5; TRBD1 matches at 9 bases. This CDR3 is 15 amino acids long. CDR1 is MNHEY, CDR2 SMNVEV, per germline (reference sequence). With 6 bases clipped from V and 4 bases from J, the junction kept 7 bases outside the gene matches. CDR3 protein: CASSPTGGGNQPQHF. In DNA form, the CDR3 reads TGTGCCAGCAGCCCGACAGGGGGTGGTAATCAGCCCCAGCATTTT.

The chain uses TRBV18 and TRBJ2-7, with D possibly TRBD1 on 6 matching bases. The V and J ends lost 2 bases and 2 bases respectively, with 10 bases between them. Germline V gene sequence: CDR1 KGHSH, CDR2 LQKENI. The CDR3 covers 14 residues. The CDR3 DNA reads TGTGCCAGCTCACCATTACAGGGAACCTACGAGCAGTACTTC. Translation: CASSPLQGTYEQYF.

V usage is TRBV10-3 and J usage is TRBJ2-1, with 8 nucleotides matching TRBD1. CDR3 length: 15 amino acids. Germline loops: CDR1 ENHRY, CDR2 SYGVKD. The junction had 6 bases not matched to a gene; V was cut back by 6 bases and J by 2 bases. The CDR3 sequence: CAIRQDRDPYNEQFF. DNA for the CDR3: TGTGCCATCAGGCAGGACAGGGACCCCTACAATGAGCAGTTCTTC.

V usage is TRBV2 and J usage is TRBJ1-5; 7 bases match TRBD1. The J segment lost 3 bases and the V segment lost 6 bases, leaving 8 bases of the junction unmatched. The CDR3 has 15 amino acids. Germline CDR1 SNHLY, CDR2 FYNNEI. This chain's CDR3 is CASRQTGTDNQPQHF. CDR3 DNA sequence: TGTGCCAGCAGGCAAACCGGGACAGACAATCAGCCCCAGCATTTT.